The entry below describes one T cell receptor beta chain. The record originates from a study of blood T cell repertoires in COVID-19. Study overall: From T cells, B-cell-depleted T cells, or PBMCs came the material, which was cDNA or gDNA.

Germline CDR1 SGHRS, CDR2 YFSETQ. Trimming cost V 4 bases and J 3 bases; bases outside gene matches: 8. This CDR3 has 16 residues. Here immunoSEQ multiplex PCR was the method, and the copy in TCRdb shows in-frame clones only, minus some. In the table there are more than 85,000 clones, nearly 90% of which are singletons. This clonotype was obtained from a man between 65 and 79 years old with acute or convalescent COVID-19. The rearrangement uses TRBV5-1 and TRBJ1-1; 11 bases agree with TRBD1. Specimen: peripheral blood. CDR3 nucleotide sequence: TGCGCCAGCAGCGTCCATGGGACAGGGGGGGACACTGAAGCTTTCTTT. It is translated as CASSVHGTGGDTEAFF.